This note documents a single T cell receptor beta chain sequence. One end of the junction does not line up with germline, which may come from a read error. TCR beta CDR3 region amplification was performed from RNA transcripts. A set of HTBI primers served as the primers for a first-round RT-PCR of the TCR CDR3. TCRdb called the multiplex PCR reads again in MiXCR, with one record for every CDR3 protein. Of 600,000 to 800,000 distinct CDR3 sequences listed, approximately 40% were seen once; the top ten hold 30% to 40%. The data stem from a study of T cells in Graves' hyperthyroidism and ophthalmopathy. This CDR3 is built from 14 residues. Per germline, CDR1 MNHEY and CDR2 SVGAGI.

The chain recombines TRBV6-5 with TRBJ2-7; the D call may be TRBD1 or TRBD2 (5 bases each). This clonotype was obtained from a woman in her forties with Graves' hyperthyroidism. The material sequenced was blood. The CDR3 sequence is CASSNSGTDYEQYF. CDR3 nucleotides: TGTGCCAGCAGTAACTCCGGGACCGACTACGAGCAGTACTTC.